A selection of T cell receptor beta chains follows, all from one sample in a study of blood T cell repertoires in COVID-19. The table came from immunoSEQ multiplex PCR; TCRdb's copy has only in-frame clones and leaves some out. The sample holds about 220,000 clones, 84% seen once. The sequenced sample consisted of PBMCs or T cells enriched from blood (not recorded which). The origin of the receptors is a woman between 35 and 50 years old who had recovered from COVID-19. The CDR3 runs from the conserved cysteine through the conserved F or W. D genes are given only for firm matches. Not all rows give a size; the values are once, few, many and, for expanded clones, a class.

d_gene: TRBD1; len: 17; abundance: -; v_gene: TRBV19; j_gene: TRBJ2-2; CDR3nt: TGTGCCAGTAGTATCCTGGTGACAGGGGGCGAGACCGGGGAGCTGTTTTTT; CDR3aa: CASSILVTGGETGELFF
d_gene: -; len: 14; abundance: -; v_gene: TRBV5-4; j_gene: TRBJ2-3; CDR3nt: TGTGCCAGCAGCCGGGTCACGGGTCCAGATACGCAGTATTTT; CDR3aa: CASSRVTGPDTQYF
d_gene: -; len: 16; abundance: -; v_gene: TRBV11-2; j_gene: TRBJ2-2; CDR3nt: TGTGCCAGCAGCCCCCTAAATAGCGGAAGCACCGGGGAGCTGTTTTTT; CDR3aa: CASSPLNSGSTGELFF
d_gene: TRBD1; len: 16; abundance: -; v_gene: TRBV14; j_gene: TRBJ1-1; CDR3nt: TGTGCCAGCAGCCAACTAGAAGGACAGGGGAACACTGAAGCTTTCTTT; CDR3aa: CASSQLEGQGNTEAFF
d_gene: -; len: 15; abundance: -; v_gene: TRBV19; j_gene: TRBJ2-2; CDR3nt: TGTGCCAGTACTTCTGGGGTAGGGGCGCTCGGGGAGCTGTTTTTT; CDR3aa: CASTSGVGALGELFF
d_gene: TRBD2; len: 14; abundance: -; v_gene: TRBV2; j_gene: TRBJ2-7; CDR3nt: TGTGCCAGCACAAGACTAGCGGGAGCCTACGAGCAGTACTTC; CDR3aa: CASTRLAGAYEQYF
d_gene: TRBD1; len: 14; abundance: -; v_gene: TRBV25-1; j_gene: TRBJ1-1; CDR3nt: TGTGCCAGCAGTAGCATCCGGGACAGCCTTGAAGCTTTCTTT; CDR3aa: CASSSIRDSLEAFF
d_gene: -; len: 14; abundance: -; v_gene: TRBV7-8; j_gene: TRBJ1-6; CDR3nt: TGTGCCAGCAGCCTTAACGAGGTGGTATCACCCCTCCACTTT; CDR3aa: CASSLNEVVSPLHF
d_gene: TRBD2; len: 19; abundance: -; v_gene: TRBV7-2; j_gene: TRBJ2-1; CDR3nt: TGTGCCAGCAGCTTAGGGTATTATCCGGGACTAGCGGTCTACAATGAGCAGTTCTTC; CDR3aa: CASSLGYYPGLAVYNEQFF
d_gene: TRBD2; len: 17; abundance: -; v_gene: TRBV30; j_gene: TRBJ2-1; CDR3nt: TGTGCCTGGAGTGTATGGGGTAGCGGGAGGGCGCGCAATGAGCAGTTCTTC; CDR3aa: CAWSVWGSGRARNEQFF
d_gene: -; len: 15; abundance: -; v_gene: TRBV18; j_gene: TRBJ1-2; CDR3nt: TGTGCCAGCTCAAAATCGGGGGGCGACAACTATGGCTACACCTTC; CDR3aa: CASSKSGGDNYGYTF
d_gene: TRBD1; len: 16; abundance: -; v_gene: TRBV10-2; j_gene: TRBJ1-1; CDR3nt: TGCGCCAGCAGTCCTCGGACAGGTTTCATGAACACTGAAGCTTTCTTT; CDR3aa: CASSPRTGFMNTEAFF
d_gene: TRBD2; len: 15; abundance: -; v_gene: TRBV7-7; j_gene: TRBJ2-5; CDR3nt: TGTGCCAGCAGCTGGGGGACTAGCCGTCAAGAGACCCAGTACTTC; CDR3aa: CASSWGTSRQETQYF
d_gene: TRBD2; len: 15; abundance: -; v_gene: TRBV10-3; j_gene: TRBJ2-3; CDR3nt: TGTGCCATCAGTGAGTCTCGGGAGGGCCCATATACGCAGTATTTT; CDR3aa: CAISESREGPYTQYF
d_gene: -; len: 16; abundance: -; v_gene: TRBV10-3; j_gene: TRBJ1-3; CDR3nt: TGTGCCATCAGTCCACACGTGGCGGCTATTGGAAACACCATATATTTT; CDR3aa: CAISPHVAAIGNTIYF
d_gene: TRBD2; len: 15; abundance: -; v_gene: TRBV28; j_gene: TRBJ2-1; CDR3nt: TGTGCCAGCAGTTTTGAAACGGGAGGGCGCAATGAGCAGTTCTTC; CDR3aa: CASSFETGGRNEQFF
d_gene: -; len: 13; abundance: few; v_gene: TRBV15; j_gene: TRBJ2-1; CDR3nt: TGTGCCACGAGCCGGGGTCCCTACAATGAGCAGTTCTTC; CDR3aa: CATSRGPYNEQFF
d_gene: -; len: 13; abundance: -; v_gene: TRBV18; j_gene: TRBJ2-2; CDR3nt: TGTGCCAGCTCACCGTCCCTCACCGGGGAGCTGTTTTTT; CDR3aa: CASSPSLTGELFF
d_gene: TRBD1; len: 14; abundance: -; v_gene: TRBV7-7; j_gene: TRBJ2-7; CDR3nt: TGTGCCAGCAGCCCAGGACAGGGGTATTACGAGCAGTACTTC; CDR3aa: CASSPGQGYYEQYF
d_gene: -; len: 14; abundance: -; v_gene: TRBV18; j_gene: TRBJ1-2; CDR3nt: TGTGCCAGCTCTCCCCTCGGGAGGGAAGGTGGCTACACCTTC; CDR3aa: CASSPLGREGGYTF
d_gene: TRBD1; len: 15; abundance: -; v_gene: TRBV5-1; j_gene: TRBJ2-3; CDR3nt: TGCGCCAGCAGCTCCCGGGACAGGGCCACAGATACGCAGTATTTT; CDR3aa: CASSSRDRATDTQYF
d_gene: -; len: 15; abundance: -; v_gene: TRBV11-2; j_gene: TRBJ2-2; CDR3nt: TGTGCCAGCAGCTTAGCAGGGTCGAACACCGGGGAGCTGTTTTTT; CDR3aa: CASSLAGSNTGELFF
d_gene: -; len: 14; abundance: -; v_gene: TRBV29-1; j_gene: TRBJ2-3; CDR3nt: TGCAGCGTTGACTCCGCGTCTAGCACAGATACGCAGTATTTT; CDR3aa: CSVDSASSTDTQYF
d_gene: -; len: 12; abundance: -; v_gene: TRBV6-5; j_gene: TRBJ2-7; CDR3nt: TGTGCCAGCACTCCTACAGCCTACGAGCAGTACTTC; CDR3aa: CASTPTAYEQYF